This is a list of T cell receptor beta chains from one sample in a study of T cell responses to AZD1222 COVID-19 vaccine. Measured with immunoSEQ multiplex PCR; TCRdb has only the in-frame clones, and not every one. The repertoire holds 150,000 to 200,000 clones, with 90% to 95% as singletons. The material was peripheral blood, obtained on day 0 of AZD1222 vaccination. These receptors came from an adult in good health. CDR3s leave out the opening cysteine and the closing phenylalanine or tryptophan. A D gene is named only where the DNA matches it firmly.

v_call	j_call	d_call	cdr3_aa
TRBV18	TRBJ1-2	.	ASSPGMLGYGYT
TRBV6-1	TRBJ1-5	.	ASSEENVQGGYQPQH
TRBV7-2	TRBJ2-7	.	ASSSYRASYEQY
TRBV3-1/TRBV3-2	TRBJ1-6	.	ASTRQEGNSPLH
TRBV30	TRBJ1-2	.	AWSVRGYGYT
TRBV7-9	TRBJ1-1	TRBD1	ASSEGARNTEAF
TRBV19	TRBJ2-7	TRBD1	ASSNPGQITYEQY
TRBV9	TRBJ2-1	.	ASSRGSSYNEQF
TRBV6-5	TRBJ1-2	.	ASCIGRDKAYGYT
TRBV9	TRBJ2-5	TRBD2	ASSYTGLAGGGETQY
TRBV10-3	TRBJ2-1	.	AIVRASSYNEQF
TRBV2	TRBJ1-5	TRBD1	ASSVTGTGFNQPQH
TRBV5-4	TRBJ1-2	.	ASSLGGTVVYGYT
TRBV9	TRBJ1-2	.	ASSVEIGLGGYT
TRBV9	TRBJ2-2	.	ASSPWAGELF
TRBV27	TRBJ1-4	.	ASRTISGTNEKLF
TRBV29-1	TRBJ2-6	.	SVSGAGANVLT
TRBV20-1	TRBJ1-1	.	SASGQSTEAF
TRBV5-1	TRBJ2-7	TRBD2	ASQTSVVYEQY
TRBV6-5	TRBJ1-6	.	ASSSTTANSPLH
TRBV7-9	TRBJ1-2	.	ASSLEANRAHGYT
TRBV10-3	TRBJ2-6	.	AISDERGNSGANVLT